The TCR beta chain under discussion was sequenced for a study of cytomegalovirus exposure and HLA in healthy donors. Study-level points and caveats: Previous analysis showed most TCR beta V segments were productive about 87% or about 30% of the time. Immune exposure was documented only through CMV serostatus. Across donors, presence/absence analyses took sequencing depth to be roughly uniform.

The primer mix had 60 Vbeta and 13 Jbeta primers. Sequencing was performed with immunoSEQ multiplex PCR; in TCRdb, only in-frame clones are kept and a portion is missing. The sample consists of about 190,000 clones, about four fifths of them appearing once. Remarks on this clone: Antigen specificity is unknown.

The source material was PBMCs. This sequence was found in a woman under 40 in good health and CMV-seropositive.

The CDR3 sequence: CASSFGGGRGAREQYF. The CDR3 region has the DNA TGCGCCAGCAGCTTTGGTGGCGGGAGGGGGGCGAGAGAGCAGTACTTC. This chain links TRBV5-1 with TRBJ2-7, with 9 bases aligning to TRBD2. Germline lookup yields CDR1 SGHRS and CDR2 YFSETQ. The CDR3 runs to 16 residues. Trimming removed 2 bases from V and 7 bases from J; junction bases left unmatched: 13. Based on the CDR3 plus reference TRBV5-1 and TRBJ2-7, the full variable domain is KAGVTQTPRYLIKTRGQQVTLSCSPISGHRSVSWYQQTPGQGLQFLFEYFSETQRNKGNFPGRFSGRQFSNSRSEMNVSTLELGDSALYLCASSFGGGRGAREQYFGPGTRLTVT.